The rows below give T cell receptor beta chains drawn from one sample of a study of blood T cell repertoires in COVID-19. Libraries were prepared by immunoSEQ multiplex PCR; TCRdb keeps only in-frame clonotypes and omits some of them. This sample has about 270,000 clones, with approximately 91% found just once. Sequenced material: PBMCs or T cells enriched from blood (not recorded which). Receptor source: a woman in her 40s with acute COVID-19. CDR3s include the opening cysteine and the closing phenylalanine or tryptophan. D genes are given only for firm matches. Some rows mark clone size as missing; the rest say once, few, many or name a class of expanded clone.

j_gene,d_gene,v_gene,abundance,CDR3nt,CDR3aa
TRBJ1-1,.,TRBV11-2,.,TGTGCCAGCAGCTCTAGACTTGGGACATTGAACACTGAAGCTTTCTTT,CASSSRLGTLNTEAFF
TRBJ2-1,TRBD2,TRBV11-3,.,TGTGCCAGCAGCTCGGGGGCGGGGACTAGCGGCGCCAATGAGCAGTTCTTC,CASSSGAGTSGANEQFF
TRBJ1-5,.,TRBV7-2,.,TGTGCCAGCAGCTCCCTCCTTCGCAATCAGCCCCAGCATTTT,CASSSLLRNQPQHF
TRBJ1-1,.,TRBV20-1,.,TGCAGTGCTAGTGGGCACCCTGAAGCTTTCTTT,CSASGHPEAFF
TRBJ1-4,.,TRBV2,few,TGTGCCAGCGGGGACCGGGAGGGGTCTAATGAAAAACTGTTTTTT,CASGDREGSNEKLFF
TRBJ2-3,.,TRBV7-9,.,TGTGCCAGCAGCTTGGGGACTGGCACAGATACGCAGTATTTT,CASSLGTGTDTQYF
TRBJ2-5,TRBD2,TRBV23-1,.,TGCGCCAGCAGTCATTTTTTGTTGGGCGGGAGTGGCCAAGAGACCCAGTACTTC,CASSHFLLGGSGQETQYF
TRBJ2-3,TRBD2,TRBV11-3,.,TGTGCCAGCAGCTTAAGTCCTAGCGGGAGAAGCACAGATACGCAGTATTTT,CASSLSPSGRSTDTQYF
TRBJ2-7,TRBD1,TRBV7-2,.,TGTGCCAGCAGCACCCGTATAGGGACAGGGTTGCACGAGCAGTACTTC,CASSTRIGTGLHEQYF
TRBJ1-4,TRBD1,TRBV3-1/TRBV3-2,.,TGTGCCAGCAGCCCGAACAGGGGTTTCAATGAAAAACTGTTTTTT,CASSPNRGFNEKLFF
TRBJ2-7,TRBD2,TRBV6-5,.,TGTGCCAGCAGAACCGGGACTAGCGGGGGGTACGAGCAGTACTTC,CASRTGTSGGYEQYF
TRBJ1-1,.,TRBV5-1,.,TGCGCCAGCAGCACCGGGACACAGAACACTGAAGCTTTCTTT,CASSTGTQNTEAFF
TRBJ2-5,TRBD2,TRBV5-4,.,TGTGCCAGCAGCTCTAAACTAGCGGGGGGAAGGGAGACCCAGTACTTC,CASSSKLAGGRETQYF
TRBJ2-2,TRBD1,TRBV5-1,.,TGCGCCAGCCGAAGGGACAGCTCAAACACCGGGGAGCTGTTTTTT,CASRRDSSNTGELFF
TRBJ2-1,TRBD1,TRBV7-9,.,TGTGCCAGCAGCTTAAGGGCCCCCGGGACAGGGCGCGACAATGAGCAGTTCTTC,CASSLRAPGTGRDNEQFF
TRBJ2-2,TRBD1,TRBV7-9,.,TGTGCCAGCAGCTTAGAGGGGGCCGGGACCGGGGAGCTGTTTTTT,CASSLEGAGTGELFF
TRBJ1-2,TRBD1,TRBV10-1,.,TGCGCCATCAAGTACCCGACAGGGAAGGGCTACACCTTC,CAIKYPTGKGYTF
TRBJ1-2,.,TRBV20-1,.,TGCAGTGCTAGTTCTGGGGCCAGAGGCTACACCTTC,CSASSGARGYTF
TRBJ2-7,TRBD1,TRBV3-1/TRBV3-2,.,TGTGCCAGCAGCCTCGTCGCCGGGACAGGGGGCTTGGGCGAGCAGTACTTC,CASSLVAGTGGLGEQYF
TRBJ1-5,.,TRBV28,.,TGTGCCAGCAGTCGCTTGGCAGGGCGAAGCAATCAGCCCCAGCATTTT,CASSRLAGRSNQPQHF
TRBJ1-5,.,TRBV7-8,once,TGTGCCAGCAGCTTAGTAGGGGGTAATCAGCCCCAGCATTTT,CASSLVGGNQPQHF
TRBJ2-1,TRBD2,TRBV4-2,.,TGTGCCAGCAGCCAAGAAGGTCGGGAGGTGGGTGAGCAGTTCTTC,CASSQEGREVGEQFF
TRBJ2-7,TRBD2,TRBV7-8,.,TGTGCCAGCAGCTTAGGGAGTGTAGCGGGAGGTTCTCACAGCTACGAGCAGTACTTC,CASSLGSVAGGSHSYEQYF
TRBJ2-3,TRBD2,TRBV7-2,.,TGTGCCAGCAGCTTAGTAGCGGGGGGGCCTGGAGATACGCAGTATTTT,CASSLVAGGPGDTQYF
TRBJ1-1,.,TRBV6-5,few,TGTGCCAGCACCCCTGGGGGGTTCACTGAAGCTTTCTTT,CASTPGGFTEAFF
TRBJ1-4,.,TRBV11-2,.,TGTGCCAGCAGGTATCAGGGCGGGGATGAAAAACTGTTTTTT,CASRYQGGDEKLFF
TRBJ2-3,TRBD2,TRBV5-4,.,TGTGCCAGCAGCTTGGCCGCGCGGGGGTTAGATACGCAGTATTTT,CASSLAARGLDTQYF
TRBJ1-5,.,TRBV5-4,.,TGTGCCCAGCTCCCTAAGGGGTTAAGCAATCAGCCCCAGCATTTT,CAQLPKGLSNQPQHF
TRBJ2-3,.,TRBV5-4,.,TGTGCCAGCAGCTTACGAGAGAGAAGCACAGATACGCAGTATTTT,CASSLRERSTDTQYF
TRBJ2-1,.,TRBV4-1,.,TGCGCCAGCAGACCAACCGGGAGCTCCTACAATGAGCAGTTCTTC,CASRPTGSSYNEQFF
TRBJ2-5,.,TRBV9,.,TGTGCCAGCGGAGGTGATCTGGGACACGCCCTTAAGGAGACCCAGTACTTC,CASGGDLGHALKETQYF
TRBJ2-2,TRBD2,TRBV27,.,TGTGCCAGCAGTTTATCCCCCAGCGGGGGGCTCACCGGGGAGCTGTTTTTT,CASSLSPSGGLTGELFF
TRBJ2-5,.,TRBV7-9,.,TGTGCCAGCAGCTTACGGCTAGACCAAGAGACCCAGTACTTC,CASSLRLDQETQYF
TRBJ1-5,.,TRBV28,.,TGTGCCAGCAGCTTTTCCCCTACAGAGAGCAATCAGCCCCAGCATTTT,CASSFSPTESNQPQHF
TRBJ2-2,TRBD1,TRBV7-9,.,TGTGCCAGCAGGACTGACAGGGGGCGAGGCACCGGGGAGCTGTTTTTT,CASRTDRGRGTGELFF
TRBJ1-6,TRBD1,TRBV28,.,TGTGCCAGCAGTTCCCGGGACAGATATAATTCACCCCTCCACTTT,CASSSRDRYNSPLHF
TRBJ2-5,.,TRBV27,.,TGTGCCAGCAGTCCCCTCGGGGTGGAAGAGACCCAGTACTTC,CASSPLGVEETQYF
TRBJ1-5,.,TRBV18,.,TGTGCCAGCTCAGAGGACATCGATCAGCCCCAGCATTTT,CASSEDIDQPQHF
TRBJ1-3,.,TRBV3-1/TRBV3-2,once,TGTGCCAGCAGCCCCCGGGGGGGGGCAGGAAACACCATATATTTT,CASSPRGGAGNTIYF
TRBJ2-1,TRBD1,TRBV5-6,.,TGTGCCAGTACACTTCGGACAGGGGACCACAATGAGCAGTTCTTC,CASTLRTGDHNEQFF
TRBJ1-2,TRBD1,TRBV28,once,TGTGCCAGCAGTGGACAGGGCCACTCCTCAAACACCTTC,CASSGQGHSSNTF
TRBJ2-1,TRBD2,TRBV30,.,TGTGCCTGGAGTGTGATGCGTCCTGGGCTAGCGGGTAGGCATGAGCAGTTCTTC,CAWSVMRPGLAGRHEQFF
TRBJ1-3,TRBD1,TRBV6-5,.,TGTGCCAGCAGTCGACAGGGGAACGCTGGAAACACCATATATTTT,CASSRQGNAGNTIYF
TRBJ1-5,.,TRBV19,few,TGTGCCAGTAACTCCCAGGTCAATCAGCCCCAGCATTTT,CASNSQVNQPQHF
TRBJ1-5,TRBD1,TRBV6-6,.,TGTGCCAGCAGTCCAACCGGGACAGGGGGAAGCAATCAGCCCCAGCATTTT,CASSPTGTGGSNQPQHF
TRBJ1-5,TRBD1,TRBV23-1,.,TGCGCCAGCAGTCACCTTAGGGACAGGGGACGCAATCAGCCCCAGCATTTT,CASSHLRDRGRNQPQHF
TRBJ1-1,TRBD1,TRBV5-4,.,TGTGCCAGCAGCCCCACAGGGGGCGCCGGTGAAGCTTTCTTT,CASSPTGGAGEAFF
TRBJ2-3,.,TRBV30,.,TGTGCCTTGCTACGGGTTCCCACAGATACGCAGTATTTT,CALLRVPTDTQYF